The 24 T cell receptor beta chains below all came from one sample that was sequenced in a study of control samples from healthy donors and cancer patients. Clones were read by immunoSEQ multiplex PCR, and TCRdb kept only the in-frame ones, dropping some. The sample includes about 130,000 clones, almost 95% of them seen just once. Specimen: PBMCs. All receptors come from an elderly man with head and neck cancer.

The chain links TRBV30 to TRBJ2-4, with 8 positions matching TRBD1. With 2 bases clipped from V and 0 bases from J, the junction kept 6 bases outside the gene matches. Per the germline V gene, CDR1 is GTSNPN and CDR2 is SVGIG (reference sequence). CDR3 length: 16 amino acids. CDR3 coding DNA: TGTGCCTGGAGTCCCCAGGGGGCCTTAGCCAAAAACATTCAGTACTTC. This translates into CAWSPQGALAKNIQYF.

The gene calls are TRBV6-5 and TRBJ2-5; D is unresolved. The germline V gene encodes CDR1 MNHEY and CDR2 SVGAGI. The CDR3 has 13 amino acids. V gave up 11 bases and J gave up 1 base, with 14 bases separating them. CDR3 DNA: TGTGCCTTAGACGGAATAAGCCAAGAGACCCAGTACTTC. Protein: CALDGISQETQYF.

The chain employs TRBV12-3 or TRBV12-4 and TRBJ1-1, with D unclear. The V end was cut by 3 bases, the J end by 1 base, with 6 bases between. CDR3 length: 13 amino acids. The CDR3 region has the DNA TGTGCCAGCAGTTTTAGCCAGAACACTGAAGCTTTCTTT. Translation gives CASSFSQNTEAFF.

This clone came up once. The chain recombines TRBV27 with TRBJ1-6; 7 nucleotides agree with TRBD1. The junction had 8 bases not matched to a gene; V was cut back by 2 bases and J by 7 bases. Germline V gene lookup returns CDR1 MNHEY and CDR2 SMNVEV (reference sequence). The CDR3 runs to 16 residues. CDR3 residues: CASSLGQGGWNSPLHF. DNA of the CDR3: TGTGCCAGCAGTTTAGGCCAAGGGGGCTGGAATTCACCCCTCCACTTT.

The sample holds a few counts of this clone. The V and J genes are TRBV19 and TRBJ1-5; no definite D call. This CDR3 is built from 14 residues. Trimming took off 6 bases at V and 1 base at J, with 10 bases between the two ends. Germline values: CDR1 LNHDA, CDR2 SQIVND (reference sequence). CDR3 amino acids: CASSPTGSNQPQHF. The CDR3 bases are TGTGCCAGTAGCCCTACGGGGAGCAATCAGCCCCAGCATTTT. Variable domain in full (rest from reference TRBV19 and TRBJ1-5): DGGITQSPKYLFRKEGQNVTLSCEQNLNHDAMYWYRQDPGQGLRLIYYSQIVNDFQKGDIAEGYSVSREKKESFPLTVTSAQKNPTAFYLCASSPTGSNQPQHFGDGTRLSIL.

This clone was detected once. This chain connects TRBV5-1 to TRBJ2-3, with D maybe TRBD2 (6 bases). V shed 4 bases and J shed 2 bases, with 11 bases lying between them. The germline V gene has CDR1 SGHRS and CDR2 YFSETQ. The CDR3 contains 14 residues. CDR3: CASSRDLYTDTQYF. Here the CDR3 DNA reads TGCGCCAGCAGCCGGGACTTATACACAGATACGCAGTATTTT. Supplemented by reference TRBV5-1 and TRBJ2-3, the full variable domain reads KAGVTQTPRYLIKTRGQQVTLSCSPISGHRSVSWYQQTPGQGLQFLFEYFSETQRNKGNFPGRFSGRQFSNSRSEMNVSTLELGDSALYLCASSRDLYTDTQYFGPGTRLTVL.

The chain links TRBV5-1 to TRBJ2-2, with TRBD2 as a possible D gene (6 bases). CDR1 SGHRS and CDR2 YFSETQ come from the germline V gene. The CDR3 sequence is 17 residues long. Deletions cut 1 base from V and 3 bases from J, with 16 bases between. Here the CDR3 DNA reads TGCGCCAGCAGCTTGTATAGGGACTCCGAGGACACCGGGGAGCTGTTTTTT. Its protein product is CASSLYRDSEDTGELFF. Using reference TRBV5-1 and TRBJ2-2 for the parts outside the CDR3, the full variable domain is KAGVTQTPRYLIKTRGQQVTLSCSPISGHRSVSWYQQTPGQGLQFLFEYFSETQRNKGNFPGRFSGRQFSNSRSEMNVSTLELGDSALYLCASSLYRDSEDTGELFFGEGSRLTVL.

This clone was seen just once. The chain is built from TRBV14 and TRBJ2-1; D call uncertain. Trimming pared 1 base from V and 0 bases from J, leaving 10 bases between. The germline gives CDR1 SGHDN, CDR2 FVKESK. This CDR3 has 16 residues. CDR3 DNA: TGTGCCAGCAGCCAAGGGCATTCCTACTCCTACAATGAGCAGTTCTTC. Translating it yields CASSQGHSYSYNEQFF.

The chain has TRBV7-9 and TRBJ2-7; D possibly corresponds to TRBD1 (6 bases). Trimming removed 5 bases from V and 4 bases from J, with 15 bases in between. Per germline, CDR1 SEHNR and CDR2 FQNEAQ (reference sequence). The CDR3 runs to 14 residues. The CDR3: CASSPSNREYEQYF. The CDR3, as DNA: TGTGCCAGCAGCCCCTCGAACAGGGAATACGAGCAGTACTTC. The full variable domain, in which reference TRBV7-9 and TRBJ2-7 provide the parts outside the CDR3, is DTGVSQNPRHKITKRGQNVTFRCDPISEHNRLYWYRQTLGQGPEFLTYFQNEAQLEKSRLLSDRFSAERPKGSFSTLEIQRTEQGDSAMYLCASSPSNREYEQYFGPGTRLTVT.

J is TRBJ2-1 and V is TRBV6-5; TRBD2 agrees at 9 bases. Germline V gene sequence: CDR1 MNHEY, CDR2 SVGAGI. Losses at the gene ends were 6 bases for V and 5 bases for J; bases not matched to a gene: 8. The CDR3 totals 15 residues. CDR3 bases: TGTGCCAGCAGGACCGGCGGGAGGGCCCACAATGAGCAGTTCTTC. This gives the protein CASRTGGRAHNEQFF.

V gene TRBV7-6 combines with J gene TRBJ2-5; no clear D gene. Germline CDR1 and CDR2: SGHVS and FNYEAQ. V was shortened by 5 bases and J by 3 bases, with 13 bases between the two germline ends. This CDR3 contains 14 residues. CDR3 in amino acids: CASSAEYSKETQYF. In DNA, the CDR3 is TGTGCCAGCAGCGCGGAATACTCCAAAGAGACCCAGTACTTC.

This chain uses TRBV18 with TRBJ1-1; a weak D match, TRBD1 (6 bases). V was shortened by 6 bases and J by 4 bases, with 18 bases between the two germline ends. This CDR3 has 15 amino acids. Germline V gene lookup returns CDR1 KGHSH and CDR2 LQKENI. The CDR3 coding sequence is TGTGCCAGCTCTCCCAACAGGGTTCGGGGCACTGAAGCTTTCTTT. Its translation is CASSPNRVRGTEAFF. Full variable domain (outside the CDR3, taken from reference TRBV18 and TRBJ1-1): NAGVMQNPRHLVRRRGQEARLRCSPMKGHSHVYWYRQLPEEGLKFMVYLQKENIIDESGMPKERFSAEFPKEGPSILRIQQVVRGDSAAYFCASSPNRVRGTEAFFGQGTRLTVV.

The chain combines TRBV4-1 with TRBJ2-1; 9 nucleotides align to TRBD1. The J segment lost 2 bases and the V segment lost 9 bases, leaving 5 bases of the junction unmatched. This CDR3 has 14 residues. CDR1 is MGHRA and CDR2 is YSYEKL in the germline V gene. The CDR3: CASRGTGTYNEQFF. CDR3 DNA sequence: TGCGCCAGTCGCGGGACAGGGACCTACAATGAGCAGTTCTTC.

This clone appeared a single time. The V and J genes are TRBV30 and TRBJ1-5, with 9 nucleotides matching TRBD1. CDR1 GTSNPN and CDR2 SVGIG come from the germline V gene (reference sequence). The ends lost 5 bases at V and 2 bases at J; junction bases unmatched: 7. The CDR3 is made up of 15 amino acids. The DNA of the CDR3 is TGTGCCTGGGGGGACAGGGTCGGACGCAATCAGCCCCAGCATTTT. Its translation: CAWGDRVGRNQPQHF.

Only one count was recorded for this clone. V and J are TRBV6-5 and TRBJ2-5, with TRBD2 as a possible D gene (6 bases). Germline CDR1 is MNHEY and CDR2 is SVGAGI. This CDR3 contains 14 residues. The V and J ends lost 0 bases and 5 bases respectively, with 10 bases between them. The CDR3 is CASSYSGGIETQYF. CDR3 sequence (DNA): TGTGCCAGCAGTTACTCCGGCGGGATTGAGACCCAGTACTTC.

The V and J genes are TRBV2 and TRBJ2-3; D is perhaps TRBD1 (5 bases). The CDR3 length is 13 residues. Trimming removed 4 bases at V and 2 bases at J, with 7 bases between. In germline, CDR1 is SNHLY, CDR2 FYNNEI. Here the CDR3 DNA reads TGTGCCAGCAGTGGACAGAACACAGATACGCAGTATTTT. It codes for CASSGQNTDTQYF.

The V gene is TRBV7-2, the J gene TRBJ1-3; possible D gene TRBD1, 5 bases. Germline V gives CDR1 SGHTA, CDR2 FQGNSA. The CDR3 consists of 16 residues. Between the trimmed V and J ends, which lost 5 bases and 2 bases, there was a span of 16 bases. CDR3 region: CASSIRSGGAGNTIYF. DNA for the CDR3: TGTGCCAGCAGCATTAGATCCGGGGGAGCTGGAAACACCATATATTTT.

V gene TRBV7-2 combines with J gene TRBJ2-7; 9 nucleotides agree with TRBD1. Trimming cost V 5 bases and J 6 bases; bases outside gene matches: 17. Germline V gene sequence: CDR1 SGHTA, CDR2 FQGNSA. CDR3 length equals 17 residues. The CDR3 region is CASSPFRGQGDYGEQYF. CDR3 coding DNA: TGTGCCAGCAGCCCGTTTCGGGGACAGGGAGACTACGGCGAGCAGTACTTC.

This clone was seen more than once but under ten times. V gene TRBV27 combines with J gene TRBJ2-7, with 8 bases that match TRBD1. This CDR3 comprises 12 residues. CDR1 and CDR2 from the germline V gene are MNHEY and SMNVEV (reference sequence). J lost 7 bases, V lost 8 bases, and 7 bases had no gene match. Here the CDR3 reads CASFSQGAEQYF. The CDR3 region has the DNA TGTGCCAGCTTTTCTCAGGGGGCGGAGCAGTACTTC.

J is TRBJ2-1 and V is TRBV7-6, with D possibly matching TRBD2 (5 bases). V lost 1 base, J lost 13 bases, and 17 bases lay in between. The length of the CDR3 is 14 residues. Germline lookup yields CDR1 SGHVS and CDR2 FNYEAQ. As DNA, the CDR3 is TGTGCCAGCAGCTTAGGTTTGGCTAGCTTTCTTCAGTTCTTC. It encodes CASSLGLASFLQFF.

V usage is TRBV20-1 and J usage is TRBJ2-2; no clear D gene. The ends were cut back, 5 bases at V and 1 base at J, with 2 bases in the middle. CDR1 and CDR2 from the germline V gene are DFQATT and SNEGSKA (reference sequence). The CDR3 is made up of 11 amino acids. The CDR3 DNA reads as TGCAGTGCTTTGAACACCGGGGAGCTGTTTTTT. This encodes CSALNTGELFF.

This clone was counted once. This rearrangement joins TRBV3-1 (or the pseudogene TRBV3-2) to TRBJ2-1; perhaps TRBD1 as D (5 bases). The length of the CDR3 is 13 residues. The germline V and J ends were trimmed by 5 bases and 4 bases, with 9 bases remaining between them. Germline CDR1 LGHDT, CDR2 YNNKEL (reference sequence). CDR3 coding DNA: TGTGCCAGCAGCTACCCAGGGTACAATGAGCAGTTCTTC. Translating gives CASSYPGYNEQFF.

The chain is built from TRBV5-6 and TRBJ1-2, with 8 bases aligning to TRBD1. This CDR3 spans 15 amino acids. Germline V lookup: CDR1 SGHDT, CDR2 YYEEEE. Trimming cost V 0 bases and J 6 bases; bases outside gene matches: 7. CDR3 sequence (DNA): TGTGCCAGCAGCTTGGACAGGGGGACCATGGATGGCTACACCTTC. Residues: CASSLDRGTMDGYTF.

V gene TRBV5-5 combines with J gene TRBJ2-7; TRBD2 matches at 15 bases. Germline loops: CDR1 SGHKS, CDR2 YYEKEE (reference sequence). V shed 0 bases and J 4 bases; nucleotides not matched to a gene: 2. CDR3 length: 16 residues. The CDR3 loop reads CASSLEGTSGGYEQYF. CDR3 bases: TGTGCCAGCAGCTTGGAGGGGACTAGCGGGGGGTACGAGCAGTACTTC.